This T cell receptor (beta chain) originates from a study of CD8+CD57+ T cells in acquired aplastic anemia. Study details: Across the sorted CD4+ and CD8+ cells, DNA amounts averaged roughly 3 ug.

TCR beta VDJ and CDR3 profiling used genomic DNA as template. TCRdb itself ran the reads through MiXCR, one entry per CDR3 protein. Here the sample spans a few hundred thousand distinct CDR3 sequences, approximately 56% being singletons. This clonotype showed up many times. Its matching antigen is unknown. Study findings and constraints: The same twenty-nine CD8+ CDR3 sequences occurred in patients and in controls. The study found no significant CD8+ Simpson's diversity difference between patients and controls.

CDR1 and CDR2 from the germline V gene are LGHDT and YNNKEL (reference sequence). V dropped 1 base and J dropped 0; count of bases not matched to a gene: 5. CDR3 size: 18 residues. This chain uses TRBV3-1 with TRBJ2-3; 12 nucleotides match TRBD2. This clonotype originated in a human donor with severe aplastic anemia or a healthy control (not recorded which). Input material: sorted CD4+, CD8+, or CD8+CD57+ T cells (not recorded which) from PBMCs. The CDR3 coding sequence is TGTGCCAGCAGCCAAGGGCTAGCGGGGGGGACAAGCACAGATACGCAGTATTTT. Protein: CASSQGLAGGTSTDTQYF.